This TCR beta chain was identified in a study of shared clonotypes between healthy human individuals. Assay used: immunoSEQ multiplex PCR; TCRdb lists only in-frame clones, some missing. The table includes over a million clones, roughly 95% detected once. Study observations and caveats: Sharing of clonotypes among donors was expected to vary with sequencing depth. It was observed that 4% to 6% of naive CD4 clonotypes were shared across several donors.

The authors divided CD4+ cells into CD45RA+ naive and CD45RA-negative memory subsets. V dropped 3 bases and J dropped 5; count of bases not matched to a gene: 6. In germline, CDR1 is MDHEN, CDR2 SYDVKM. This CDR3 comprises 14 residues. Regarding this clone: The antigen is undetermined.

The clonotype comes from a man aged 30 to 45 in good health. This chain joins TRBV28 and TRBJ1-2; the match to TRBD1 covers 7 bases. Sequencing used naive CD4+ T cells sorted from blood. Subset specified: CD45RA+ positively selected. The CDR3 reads CASSFDRENYGYTF. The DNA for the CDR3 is TGTGCCAGCAGTTTCGACAGGGAGAATTATGGCTACACCTTC.